The clone carrying this TCR beta chain was observed a single time. The antigen remains undetermined. V lost 7 bases and J lost 0, with 7 bases in between. The CDR3 consists of 13 residues. Germline loops: CDR1 MNHNS, CDR2 SASEGT. These data come from a study of siplizumab effects on memory and regulatory T cells. Study-wide points: Alloreactive CD4+ clones that could be mapped were on average approximately 69% Treg-derived with siplizumab, against approximately 30% in controls.

Clones were read by immunoSEQ multiplex PCR, and TCRdb kept only the in-frame ones, dropping some. The data hold about 63,000 clones, with around four fifths observed a single time. This receptor was taken from a human donor in good health. The sequenced material came from memory CD4+ T cells sorted from blood. This rearrangement joins TRBV6-1 to TRBJ1-5, with D possibly being TRBD1 (5 bases). CDR3 in DNA: TGTGCCAGCAAGGGACCTAGCAATCAGCCCCAGCATTTT. As protein: CASKGPSNQPQHF.